This T cell receptor beta chain comes out of a study of control samples from healthy donors and cancer patients (dated by TCRdb to 2018 to 2020). Comments on this clone: The clone's antigen remains unknown. It has no much larger one-base neighbor in the sample; base qualities were not kept.

CDR1 and CDR2 are drawn from the germline V gene: SGHRS, YFSETQ. The CDR3 holds 14 amino acids from the cysteine to the phenylalanine. Of all the DNA, just the CDR3 is kept, 42 bases in frame from base 1. V and J are trimmed by 7 bases and 5 bases, and the gene matches miss 8 bases of the junction. Libraries came from the immunoSEQ multiplex PCR assay. Imported from immuneACCESS, the table was reduced by TCRdb to in-frame sequences with V and J called. These copies leave out some clones; in studies compared against another copy, an unresolved V gene accounts for under half, and the cause of the remainder is not known. A total of about 76,000 clones appear in this sample, roughly nine tenths of them only once. Approximately 9.4% of the sample goes to the ten largest clones.

The rearranged segments are TRBV5-1 and TRBJ2-5; 10 bases in between match TRBD1. Sequencing was performed on PBMCs. This clonotype originated in a woman aged 50 to 60 with colorectal cancer. The CDR3 has the sequence CASSGTGVTETQYF. The DNA is TGCGCCAGCTCCGGGACAGGGGTTACGGAGACCCAGTACTTC. Reference TRBV5-1 and TRBJ2-5 genes cover what lies past the CDR3, so the full variable domain is KAGVTQTPRYLIKTRGQQVTLSCSPISGHRSVSWYQQTPGQGLQFLFEYFSETQRNKGNFPGRFSGRQFSNSRSEMNVSTLELGDSALYLCASSGTGVTETQYFGPGTRLLVL.